Shown below are 6 T cell receptor beta chains from a single sample sequenced in a study of blood T cell repertoires in COVID-19. Profiling relied on immunoSEQ multiplex PCR, and the TCRdb table lists in-frame clones only, not all of them. Of about 180,000 clones detected, around 83% appear once; the ten largest clones hold less than 3.5%. What was sequenced was peripheral blood. Receptors were obtained from a woman aged 25-40 years with active or convalescent COVID-19.

This sequence joins TRBV2 and TRBJ1-5; 7 bases fit TRBD1. Germline V gives CDR1 SNHLY, CDR2 FYNNEI. This CDR3 contains 14 residues. V lost 6 bases, J lost 4 bases, and 6 bases stayed unmatched. CDR3 sequence reads: CASSPGQKNQPQHF. CDR3 bases: TGTGCCAGCAGCCCGGGACAGAAAAATCAGCCCCAGCATTTT.

This clone was detected only a few times. V gene TRBV4-1 combines with J gene TRBJ1-2; tentative D call: TRBD1 (5 bases). CDR1 is MGHRA, CDR2 YSYEKL, per germline. CDR3 length: 15 residues. Deletions cut 7 bases from V and 3 bases from J, with 18 bases between. CDR3 residues: CASTAAPGLDYGYTF. For the CDR3, the DNA is TGCGCCAGCACCGCAGCTCCAGGGTTGGACTATGGCTACACCTTC.

V is TRBV5-4 and J is TRBJ1-1; D unclear. The germline V gene encodes CDR1 SGHNT and CDR2 YYREEE (reference sequence). V dropped 4 bases and J dropped 1 base, with 11 bases sitting between them. The CDR3 is 14 amino acids. This CDR3 is CASSRSSRNTEAFF. The CDR3 nucleotides are TGTGCCAGCAGCCGTAGTTCCCGGAACACTGAAGCTTTCTTT.

This clone was picked up one time. J is TRBJ2-3 and V is TRBV28; 8 positions match TRBD2. Germline CDR1 is MDHEN and CDR2 is SYDVKM. V lost 6 bases to trimming and J lost 6 bases; unmatched junction nucleotides: 14. The CDR3 is 16 amino acids. The CDR3 DNA follows: TGTGCCAGCAGCTCCCCGGGCGCGGGGGGACGCGATACGCAGTATTTT. It is translated as CASSSPGAGGRDTQYF. The complete variable domain, with remaining parts taken from reference TRBV28 and TRBJ2-3, reads DVKVTQSSRYLVKRTGEKVFLECVQDMDHENMFWYRQDPGLGLRLIYFSYDVKMKEKGDIPEGYSVSREKKERFSLILESASTNQTSMYLCASSSPGAGGRDTQYFGPGTRLTVL.

This chain connects TRBV3-1 (or the pseudogene TRBV3-2) to TRBJ2-1, with TRBD2 identical over 9 bases. V lost 5 bases and J lost 3; bases outside the gene matches: 8. The germline CDR1 and CDR2 sequences are LGHDT and YNNKEL (reference sequence). The CDR3 length is 16 residues. In DNA, the CDR3 is TGTGCCAGCAGCACCCTCCTAGCGGGAAGCTACAATGAGCAGTTCTTC. Amino acids: CASSTLLAGSYNEQFF.

V is TRBV12-5 and J is TRBJ2-1; 7 positions agree with TRBD1. The CDR3 consists of 16 residues. Germline-derived CDR1 and CDR2 are LGHNT and FRNRAP. J lost 1 base, V lost 3 bases, and 6 bases had no gene match. Written as DNA, the CDR3 is TGTGCTAGTGGTTTAGCACAGGGGTCGTCCTACAATGAGCAGTTCTTC. This sequence encodes CASGLAQGSSYNEQFF.